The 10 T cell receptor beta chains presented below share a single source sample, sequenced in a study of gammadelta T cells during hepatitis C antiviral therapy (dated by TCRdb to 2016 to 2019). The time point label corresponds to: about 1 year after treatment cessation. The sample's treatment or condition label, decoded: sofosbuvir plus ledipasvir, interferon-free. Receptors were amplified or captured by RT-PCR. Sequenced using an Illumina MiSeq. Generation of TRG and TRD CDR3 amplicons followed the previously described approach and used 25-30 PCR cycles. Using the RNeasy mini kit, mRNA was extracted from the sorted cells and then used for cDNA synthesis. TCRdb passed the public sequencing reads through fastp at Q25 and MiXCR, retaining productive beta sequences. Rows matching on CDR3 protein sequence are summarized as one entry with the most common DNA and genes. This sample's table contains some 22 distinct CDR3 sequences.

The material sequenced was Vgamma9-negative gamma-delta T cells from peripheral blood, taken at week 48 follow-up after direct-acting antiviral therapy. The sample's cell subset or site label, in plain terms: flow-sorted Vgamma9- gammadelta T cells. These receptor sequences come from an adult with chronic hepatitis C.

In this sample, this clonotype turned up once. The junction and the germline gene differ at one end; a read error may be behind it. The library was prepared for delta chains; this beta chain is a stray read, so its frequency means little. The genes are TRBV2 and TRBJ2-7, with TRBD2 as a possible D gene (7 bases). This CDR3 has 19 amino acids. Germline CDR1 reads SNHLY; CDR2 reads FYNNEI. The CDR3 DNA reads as TGTGCCAGCGGTGATGCAAAGGACTGGGGGGGCGAGAGCTCCTATGAACAGTACTTC. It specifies CASGDAKDWGGESSYEQYF.

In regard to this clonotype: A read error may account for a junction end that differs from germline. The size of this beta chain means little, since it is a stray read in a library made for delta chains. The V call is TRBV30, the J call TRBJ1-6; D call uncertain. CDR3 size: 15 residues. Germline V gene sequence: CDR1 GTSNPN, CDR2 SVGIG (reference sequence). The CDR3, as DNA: TGTGCCTGGAGTCTAGACAATTCCTATAATTCGCCCCTCTACTTT. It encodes CAWSLDNSYNSPLYF.

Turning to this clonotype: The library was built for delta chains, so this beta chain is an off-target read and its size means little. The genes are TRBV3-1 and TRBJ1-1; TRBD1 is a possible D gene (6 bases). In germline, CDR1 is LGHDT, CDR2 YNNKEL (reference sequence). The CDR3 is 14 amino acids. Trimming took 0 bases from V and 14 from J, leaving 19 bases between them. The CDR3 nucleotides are TGTGCCAGCAGCCAAGATGGGACAAACACAGAAGTCTTCTTT. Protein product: CASSQDGTNTEVFF.

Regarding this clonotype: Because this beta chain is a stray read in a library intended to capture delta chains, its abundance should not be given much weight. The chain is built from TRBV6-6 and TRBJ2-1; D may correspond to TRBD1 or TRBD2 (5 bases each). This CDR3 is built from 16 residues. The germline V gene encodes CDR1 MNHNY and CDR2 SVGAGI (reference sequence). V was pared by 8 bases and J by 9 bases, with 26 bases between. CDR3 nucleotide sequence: TGTGCCAGCGGTGATGCGAGGGGCCGTAACTATGCTGAGCAGTTCTTC. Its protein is CASGDARGRNYAEQFF.

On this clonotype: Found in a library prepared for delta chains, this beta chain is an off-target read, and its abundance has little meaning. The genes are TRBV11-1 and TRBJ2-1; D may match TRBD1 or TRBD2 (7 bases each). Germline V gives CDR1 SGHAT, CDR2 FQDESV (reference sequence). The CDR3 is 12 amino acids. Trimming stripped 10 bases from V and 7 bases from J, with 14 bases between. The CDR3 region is CATGQGGNEQFF. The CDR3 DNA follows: TGTGCCACTGGGCAGGGGGGGAATGAGCAGTTCTTC.

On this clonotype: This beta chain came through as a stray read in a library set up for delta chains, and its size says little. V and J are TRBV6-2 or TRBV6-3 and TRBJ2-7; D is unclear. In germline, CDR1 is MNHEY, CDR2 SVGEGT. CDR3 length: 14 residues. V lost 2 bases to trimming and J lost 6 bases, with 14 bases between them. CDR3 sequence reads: CASSYSLYNREQYF. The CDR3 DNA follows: TGTGCCAGCAGTTACAGTCTCTATAACCGCGAGCAGTACTTC.

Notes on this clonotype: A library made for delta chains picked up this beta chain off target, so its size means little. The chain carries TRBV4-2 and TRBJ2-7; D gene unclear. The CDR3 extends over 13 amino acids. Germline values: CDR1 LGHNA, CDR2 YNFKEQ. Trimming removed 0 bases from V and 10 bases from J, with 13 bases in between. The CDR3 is CASSQDWQYEQYF. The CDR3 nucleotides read TGTGCCAGCAGCCAAGATTGGCAATATGAACAGTACTTC.

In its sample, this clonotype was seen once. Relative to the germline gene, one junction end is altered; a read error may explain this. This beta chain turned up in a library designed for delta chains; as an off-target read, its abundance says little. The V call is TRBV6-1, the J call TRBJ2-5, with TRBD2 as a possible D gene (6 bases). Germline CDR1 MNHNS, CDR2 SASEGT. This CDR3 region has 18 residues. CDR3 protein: CASGEGLGGKEDQDTQYF. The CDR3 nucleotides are TGTGCCAGCGGTGAAGGACTGGGGGGAAAGGAGGACCAAGACACCCAGTACTTT.

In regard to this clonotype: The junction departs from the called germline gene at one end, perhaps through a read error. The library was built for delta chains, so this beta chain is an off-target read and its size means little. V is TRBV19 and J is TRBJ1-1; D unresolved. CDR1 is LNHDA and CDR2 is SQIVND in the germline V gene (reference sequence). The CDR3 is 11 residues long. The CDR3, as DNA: TGTGCCAGCAGTATAGCGCGGGAAGTCTTCTTT. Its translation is CASSIAREVFF.

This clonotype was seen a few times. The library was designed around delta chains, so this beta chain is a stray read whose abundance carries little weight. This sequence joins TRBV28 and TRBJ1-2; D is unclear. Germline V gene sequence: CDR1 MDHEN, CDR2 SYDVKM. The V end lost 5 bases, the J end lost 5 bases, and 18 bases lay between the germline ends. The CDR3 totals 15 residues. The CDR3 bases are TGTGCCAGCAGTATTATTACTTCGGGGATATATGGCTACACCTTC. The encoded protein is CASSIITSGIYGYTF.